These 17 T cell receptor beta chains were sequenced from one sample in a study of cytomegalovirus exposure and HLA in healthy donors. Researchers ran the PCR with 60 Vbeta and 13 Jbeta primers. Clones were sequenced by immunoSEQ multiplex PCR, and TCRdb holds only the in-frame ones, with some missing. The table lists approximately 79,000 clones, about four fifths of them singletons. The sequenced sample consisted of PBMCs. These receptors originate from a male donor in good health and CMV-seropositive.

This chain links TRBV5-1 with TRBJ2-3; D might be TRBD1 (5 bases). Trimming pared 6 bases from V and 1 base from J, leaving 9 bases between. Germline CDR1 SGHRS, CDR2 YFSETQ. The CDR3 spans 13 residues. The CDR3 reads CASNQGGTDTQYF. The CDR3 coding sequence is TGCGCCAGCAACCAGGGCGGCACAGATACGCAGTATTTT. Full variable domain (rest looked up from reference TRBV5-1 and TRBJ2-3): KAGVTQTPRYLIKTRGQQVTLSCSPISGHRSVSWYQQTPGQGLQFLFEYFSETQRNKGNFPGRFSGRQFSNSRSEMNVSTLELGDSALYLCASNQGGTDTQYFGPGTRLTVL.

This chain links TRBV27 with TRBJ2-7, with 8 nucleotides matching TRBD2. The germline V gene encodes CDR1 MNHEY and CDR2 SMNVEV (reference sequence). V was pared by 5 bases and J by 2 bases, with 8 bases of the junction left unmatched. The CDR3 covers 15 residues. CDR3 in DNA: TGTGCCAGCAGTCGTACGCTAGCGGGCGCCTACGAGCAGTACTTC. Translation: CASSRTLAGAYEQYF.

In DNA, the CDR3 is TGCGCCAGCAGTTCTTCTTGGGAGGGCGAGCAGTACTTC. Translation: CASSSSWEGEQYF. The chain carries TRBV5-1 and TRBJ2-7; 7 bases match TRBD2. V gave up 5 bases and J gave up 6 bases; unmatched junction bases: 8. This CDR3 spans 13 amino acids. Germline V gene lookup returns CDR1 SGHRS and CDR2 YFSETQ.

In this sample, this clone turned up once. The J gene is TRBJ1-5, the V gene TRBV4-2, with D possibly matching TRBD1 (6 bases). The V and J ends lost 5 bases and 6 bases respectively, with 14 bases between them. Germline V gene lookup returns CDR1 LGHNA and CDR2 YNFKEQ. The CDR3 is made up of 14 amino acids. The CDR3 nucleotides read TGTGCCAGCAGCGAAGCAGGGGAAAGTCAGCCCCAGCATTTT. As protein: CASSEAGESQPQHF.

This clone occurred once. The rearrangement uses TRBV5-4 and TRBJ1-2; D call uncertain. V dropped 2 bases and J dropped 8 bases, with 19 bases sitting between them. The CDR3 has 15 amino acids. Germline CDR1 reads SGHNT; CDR2 reads YYREEE (reference sequence). Here the CDR3 reads CASSFQGSRGTGYTF. The CDR3 DNA follows: TGTGCCAGCAGCTTTCAAGGGAGCCGGGGAACGGGCTACACCTTC.

This rearrangement joins TRBV5-1 to TRBJ2-7, with TRBD1 matching 7 bases. Germline V lookup: CDR1 SGHRS, CDR2 YFSETQ. CDR3 length: 14 amino acids. V shed 4 bases and J 6 bases; nucleotides not matched to a gene: 10. CDR3 loop: CASSDVSGGGEQYF. As DNA, the CDR3 is TGCGCCAGCAGCGACGTGTCAGGGGGTGGCGAGCAGTACTTC.

This clone was seen a few times. J is TRBJ2-2 and V is TRBV5-4, with 7 bases lining up with TRBD1. Germline trimming cut 4 bases from V and 6 bases from J; bases unmatched to any gene: 9. The CDR3 covers 15 residues. CDR1 SGHNT and CDR2 YYREEE come from the germline V gene (reference sequence). The CDR3 protein is CASSLGDRVAGELFF. The CDR3 DNA follows: TGTGCCAGCAGCCTCGGAGACAGGGTAGCCGGGGAGCTGTTTTTT.

This chain connects TRBV7-9 to TRBJ1-3; D is perhaps TRBD1 (6 bases). With 4 bases removed from V and 0 bases from J, the gap between germline ends came to 19 bases. The CDR3 spans 18 residues. Germline loops: CDR1 SEHNR, CDR2 FQNEAQ (reference sequence). The CDR3 coding sequence is TGTGCCAGCAGCTCCGTTGGGGGCCGCATTGGCTCTGGAAACACCATATATTTT. It specifies CASSSVGGRIGSGNTIYF. The variable domain in full, completed from reference TRBV7-9 and TRBJ1-3, reads DTGVSQNPRHKITKRGQNVTFRCDPISEHNRLYWYRQTLGQGPEFLTYFQNEAQLEKSRLLSDRFSAERPKGSFSTLEIQRTEQGDSAMYLCASSSVGGRIGSGNTIYFGEGSWLTVV.

The chain joins TRBV7-9 to TRBJ2-3; perhaps TRBD1 as D (6 bases). CDR3 length equals 17 residues. V gave up 0 bases and J gave up 8 bases, with 21 bases separating them. Germline loops: CDR1 SEHNR, CDR2 FQNEAQ (reference sequence). The CDR3 DNA follows: TGTGCCAGCAGCTTAGCACAGGGACCAGTGGGAGTAGTTACGCAGTATTTT. Amino acids: CASSLAQGPVGVVTQYF.

This clone was seen only once. V gene TRBV9 combines with J gene TRBJ2-2, with D perhaps matching TRBD1 (5 bases). Between the trimmed V and J ends, which lost 1 base and 0 bases, there was a span of 10 bases. This CDR3 has 16 residues. The germline V gene encodes CDR1 SGDLS and CDR2 YYNGEE. CDR3: CASSVMLGANTGELFF. The CDR3 DNA reads TGTGCCAGCAGCGTAATGTTAGGGGCGAACACCGGGGAGCTGTTTTTT.

Details on this clone: Sequence at one end of the junction differs from germline and may be a read error. CDR3 in DNA: TGTGCTAGCAGCTTAAGAACAGGCGTGGATGAGCAGTTCTTC. Its translation: CASSLRTGVDEQFF. The chain employs TRBV7-7 and TRBJ2-1, with D possibly matching TRBD1 (5 bases). There are 14 residues in the CDR3. Germline CDR1 is SSHAT and CDR2 is FNYEAQ (reference sequence). Combining the CDR3 with reference TRBV7-7 and TRBJ2-1 gives the whole variable domain GAGVSQSPRYKVTKRGQDVTLRCDPISSHATLYWYQQALGQGPEFLTYFNYEAQPDKSGLPSDRFSAERPEGSISTLTIQRTEQRDSAMYRCASSLRTGVDEQFFGPGTRLTVL.

The rearrangement links TRBV6-1 to TRBJ2-1; 9 nucleotides match TRBD2. The CDR3 totals 15 residues. The V segment lost 6 bases and the J segment 3 bases; nucleotides outside the gene matches: 6. Germline CDR1 and CDR2: MNHNS and SASEGT. In nucleotides, the CDR3 is TGTGCCAGCAGCCTGCCTAGCGGGATCTACAATGAGCAGTTCTTC. Protein sequence: CASSLPSGIYNEQFF.

Points on this clone: At one end the junction does not follow the germline gene, possibly because of a read error. The chain uses TRBV7-9 and TRBJ2-1; TRBD2 matches at 9 bases. Per germline, CDR1 SEHNR and CDR2 FQNEAQ (reference sequence). The CDR3 contains 17 residues. CDR3 protein: CSSSLGIAGGPLDEQFF. The CDR3, as DNA: TGTTCCAGCAGCTTAGGCATTGCGGGAGGGCCTCTTGATGAGCAGTTCTTC.

This clone was observed a single time. V and J are TRBV7-8 and TRBJ1-5; 12 bases align to TRBD1. V was clipped by 5 bases and J by 2 bases; unmatched bases: 10. Germline V CDR1 and CDR2: SGHVS, FQNEAQ. The CDR3 sequence is 18 residues long. CDR3 sequence (DNA): TGTGCCAGCAGCATCAGCCCGGGACAGGGGGCAGGCAATCAGCCCCAGCATTTT. This sequence encodes CASSISPGQGAGNQPQHF.

V gene TRBV7-8 combines with J gene TRBJ1-5; perhaps TRBD1 as D (6 bases). The CDR3 length is 17 residues. Trimming cost V 3 bases and J 0 bases, with 15 bases left between them. Germline lookup yields CDR1 SGHVS and CDR2 FQNEAQ. CDR3: CASSLLEQGFSNQPQHF. CDR3 in DNA: TGTGCCAGCAGCTTGCTTGAACAGGGCTTTAGCAATCAGCCCCAGCATTTT.

This chain connects TRBV11-2 to TRBJ2-5; maybe TRBD1 (5 bases). From germline, CDR1 is SGHAT and CDR2 FQNNGV. With 6 bases removed from V and 4 bases from J, the gap between germline ends came to 24 bases. This CDR3 is built from 17 residues. CDR3: CASSRFRLRFGAETQYF. The DNA for the CDR3 is TGTGCCAGCAGTCGGTTCCGGCTCCGGTTTGGGGCAGAGACCCAGTACTTC.

The V and J genes are TRBV15 and TRBJ1-2; D gene uncertain. Germline CDR1 and CDR2: LNHNV and YYDKDF (reference sequence). The CDR3 has 14 amino acids. V was shortened by 5 bases and J by 4 bases, with 14 bases between the two germline ends. In DNA, the CDR3 is TGTGCCACCAGCTCAGGTCCAGGTTTCTATGGCTACACCTTC. Translated: CATSSGPGFYGYTF.